These 28 T cell receptor beta chains were sequenced from one sample in a study of control samples from healthy donors and cancer patients. Some clones are missing from TCRdb's copy, which holds only in-frame ones; the method was immunoSEQ multiplex PCR. Among around 63,000 clones, about 87% were seen once, and the ten largest hold under 2.5%. The sequencing sample was made of PBMCs. All receptors derive from a woman aged 45-65 years with head and neck cancer.

This sequence joins TRBV5-1 and TRBJ2-1; tentative D call: TRBD2 (5 bases). The CDR3 covers 15 residues. V lost 3 bases and J 0 bases, leaving 10 bases between the germline ends. Germline lookup yields CDR1 SGHRS and CDR2 YFSETQ. Here the CDR3 reads CASSSSGGSYNEQFF. CDR3 nucleotides: TGCGCCAGCAGCTCCAGCGGCGGCTCCTACAATGAGCAGTTCTTC.

In DNA form, the CDR3 reads TGTGCCAGCAGTTTAGGACTCCAAAGAGGGACTGAAGCTTTCTTT. Translation gives CASSLGLQRGTEAFF. The chain combines TRBV28 with TRBJ1-1; D ambiguous. Germline-derived CDR1 and CDR2 are MDHEN and SYDVKM. V shed 2 bases and J shed 5 bases, with 15 bases lying between them. The CDR3 length is 15 residues. Full variable domain (remainder filled in from reference TRBV28 and TRBJ1-1): DVKVTQSSRYLVKRTGEKVFLECVQDMDHENMFWYRQDPGLGLRLIYFSYDVKMKEKGDIPEGYSVSREKKERFSLILESASTNQTSMYLCASSLGLQRGTEAFFGQGTRLTVV.

V is TRBV6-5 and J is TRBJ1-4; 7 nucleotides line up with TRBD1. V gave up 0 bases and J gave up 7 bases; unmatched junction bases: 5. Germline assignment: CDR1 MNHEY and CDR2 SVGAGI. This CDR3 is 15 amino acids long. The CDR3 reads CASSYSPQGVEKLFF. CDR3 DNA sequence: TGTGCCAGCAGTTACTCCCCCCAGGGGGTTGAAAAACTGTTTTTT.

V is TRBV7-6 and J is TRBJ1-2; perhaps TRBD1 as D (6 bases). The germline V gene has CDR1 SGHVS and CDR2 FNYEAQ. This CDR3 spans 14 amino acids. The V end was cut by 1 base, the J end by 5 bases, with 11 bases between. The CDR3 loop reads CASSLEQGGYGYTF. Here the CDR3 DNA reads TGTGCCAGCAGCTTAGAACAGGGAGGGTATGGCTACACCTTC.

The chain carries TRBV7-9 and TRBJ2-2, with D unclear. Per the germline V gene, CDR1 is SEHNR and CDR2 is FQNEAQ (reference sequence). This CDR3 contains 13 residues. The V end lost 5 bases, the J end lost 2 bases, and 6 bases lay between the germline ends. DNA for the CDR3: TGTGCCAGCAGCATTGATAACACCGGGGAGCTGTTTTTT. Translation gives CASSIDNTGELFF.

The chain recombines TRBV7-2 with TRBJ2-5; 8 nucleotides line up with TRBD2. There are 18 residues in the CDR3. The germline V gene encodes CDR1 SGHTA and CDR2 FQGNSA. The ends lost 0 bases at V and 2 bases at J; junction bases unmatched: 11. The CDR3 is CASSLAVRQGGGQETQYF. The DNA for the CDR3 is TGTGCCAGCAGCTTAGCGGTCCGCCAGGGCGGGGGGCAAGAGACCCAGTACTTC.

This rearrangement joins TRBV28 to TRBJ1-4, with unresolved D. This CDR3 has 14 residues. Germline CDR1 is MDHEN and CDR2 is SYDVKM. V shed 9 bases and J shed 4 bases, with 15 bases lying between them. Written as DNA, the CDR3 is TGTGCCAGTTCCAAGCCCCGGGGTAATGAAAAACTGTTTTTT. Protein: CASSKPRGNEKLFF.

V and J are TRBV6-1 and TRBJ2-7; TRBD1 aligns across 8 bases. J was trimmed by 3 bases and V by 4 bases; bases with no gene match: 8. The germline V gene encodes CDR1 MNHNS and CDR2 SASEGT. The CDR3 has 15 residues. CDR3 residues: CASSVAGTGLYEQYF. For the CDR3, the DNA is TGTGCCAGCAGTGTAGCCGGGACAGGACTCTACGAGCAGTACTTC.

The chain couples TRBV3-1 (or the pseudogene TRBV3-2) to TRBJ2-5; D may be TRBD1 (7 bases). Germline V gives CDR1 LGHDT, CDR2 YNNKEL (reference sequence). The CDR3 has 14 residues. The ends were cut back, 3 bases at V and 7 bases at J, with 15 bases in the middle. The DNA for the CDR3 is TGTGCCAGCAGCCAGGGGGGACAGACAACGACCCAGTACTTC. It is translated as CASSQGGQTTTQYF.

This clone was detected only once. The gene calls are TRBV13 and TRBJ2-1, with a tentative D call TRBD2 (5 bases). The CDR3 is 15 residues long. V was trimmed by 5 bases and J by 9 bases, leaving 20 bases between them. CDR1 and CDR2 (germline): PRHDT, FYEKMQ (reference sequence). Here the CDR3 DNA reads TGTGCCAGCAGCCCAACCCTAGCCCCCGAGTTTGAGCAGTTCTTC. Amino acid sequence: CASSPTLAPEFEQFF.

Concerning this clone itself: Other DNA sequences in this specimen translate into the identical CDR3. The chain joins TRBV6-4 to TRBJ2-3; D is perhaps TRBD2 (7 bases). The CDR3 is made up of 15 amino acids. CDR1 and CDR2 (germline): MRHNA, SNTAGT. V dropped 0 bases and J dropped 3 bases, with 10 bases sitting between them. CDR3 nucleotide sequence: TGTGCCAGCAGTGACTCGGCGGGGGCAACAGATACGCAGTATTTT. Its translation: CASSDSAGATDTQYF.

This clone occurred a few times. V gene TRBV3-1 (or the pseudogene TRBV3-2) combines with J gene TRBJ2-7; the D gene is possibly TRBD1 (5 bases). Trimming took 3 bases from V and 6 from J, leaving 12 bases between them. The CDR3 has 13 residues. The germline V gene has CDR1 LGHDT and CDR2 YNNKEL (reference sequence). CDR3 nucleotide sequence: TGTGCCAGCAGCCATGCACAGGTTTCCGAGCAGTACTTC. Protein product: CASSHAQVSEQYF.

The V and J genes are TRBV5-1 and TRBJ1-1; TRBD1 matches 7 bases. The CDR3 has 15 residues. After removal of 4 bases from V and 4 bases from J, the junction contained 10 bases not matched to a gene. In germline, CDR1 is SGHRS, CDR2 YFSETQ. The CDR3 bases are TGCGCCAGCAGCCCGACCCGACAGGGAGGCACTGAAGCTTTCTTT. Encoded protein: CASSPTRQGGTEAFF.

The chain links TRBV7-2 to TRBJ1-6, with D unclear. Germline assignment: CDR1 SGHTA and CDR2 FQGNSA. Trimming took 8 bases from V and 0 from J, leaving 5 bases between them. CDR3 length: 13 residues. CDR3 sequence (DNA): TGTGCCAGCCGGGTCTCCTATAATTCACCCCTCCACTTT. The encoded protein is CASRVSYNSPLHF.

In DNA, the CDR3 is TGTGCCAGCAGCCAACGGCCAGATTCCTACAATGAGCAGTTCTTC. It codes for CASSQRPDSYNEQFF. The chain combines TRBV4-2 with TRBJ2-1, with unresolved D. Looked up from germline, CDR1 is LGHNA and CDR2 is YNFKEQ. Trimming pared 2 bases from V and 1 base from J, leaving 9 bases between. This CDR3 contains 15 residues.

There are a few counts of this clone. V gene TRBV6-5 combines with J gene TRBJ1-4; maybe TRBD1 (6 bases). Germline CDR1 and CDR2: MNHEY and SVGAGI. The CDR3 spans 13 residues. Trimming stripped 6 bases from V and 10 bases from J, with 15 bases between. In DNA form, the CDR3 reads TGTGCCAGCAGGCCGACAGGTTTGGGAAAACTGTTTTTT. It specifies CASRPTGLGKLFF.

Points on this clone: This sample includes further DNA sequences coding for the same CDR3. The gene calls are TRBV7-9 and TRBJ2-5; D call uncertain. The CDR3 is 12 residues long. Deletions cut 2 bases from V and 4 bases from J, with 5 bases between. Germline V CDR1 and CDR2: SEHNR, FQNEAQ (reference sequence). The CDR3 DNA is TGTGCCAGCAGCTTAAGGGTAGAGACCCAGTACTTC. It specifies CASSLRVETQYF.

The chain couples TRBV13 to TRBJ1-2, with D possibly matching TRBD1 (5 bases). Deletions cut 4 bases from V and 0 bases from J, with 12 bases between. CDR1 and CDR2 from the germline V gene are PRHDT and FYEKMQ (reference sequence). The CDR3 is 15 amino acids. CDR3 DNA: TGTGCCAGCAGCTCTGGGGGGTCCTCTAACTATGGCTACACCTTC. Its translation is CASSSGGSSNYGYTF.

In this sample, this clone turned up once. The chain carries TRBV27 and TRBJ2-7, with 11 bases identical to TRBD2. Looked up from germline, CDR1 is MNHEY and CDR2 is SMNVEV (reference sequence). CDR3 length: 15 residues. V lost 3 bases and J lost 2; bases outside the gene matches: 3. CDR3 in amino acids: CASSLSSGGTYEQYF. Written as DNA, the CDR3 is TGTGCCAGCAGTTTGTCTAGCGGGGGGACCTACGAGCAGTACTTC.

The rearrangement joins TRBV19 to TRBJ2-1; D remains ambiguous. Between the trimmed V and J ends, which lost 0 bases and 4 bases, there was a span of 13 bases. Germline V lookup: CDR1 LNHDA, CDR2 SQIVND (reference sequence). The CDR3 length is 16 residues. This CDR3 reads CASSIESLRQYNEQFF. The DNA for the CDR3 is TGTGCCAGTAGTATAGAGTCCCTACGCCAATACAATGAGCAGTTCTTC.

The rearrangement uses TRBV9 and TRBJ2-5; no firm D call. The V and J ends lost 0 bases and 2 bases respectively, with 11 bases between them. In germline, CDR1 is SGDLS, CDR2 YYNGEE. There are 15 residues in the CDR3. The CDR3 loop reads CASSVGGQFQETQYF. The CDR3 coding sequence is TGTGCCAGCAGCGTAGGTGGTCAGTTTCAAGAGACCCAGTACTTC. The full variable domain, in which reference TRBV9 and TRBJ2-5 provide the parts outside the CDR3, is DSGVTQTPKHLITATGQRVTLRCSPRSGDLSVYWYQQSLDQGLQFLIQYYNGEERAKGNILERFSAQQFPDLHSELNLSSLELGDSALYFCASSVGGQFQETQYFGPGTRLLVL.

This chain uses TRBV18 with TRBJ2-3; TRBD2 aligns across 14 bases. V shed 3 bases and J 5 bases; nucleotides not matched to a gene: 1. Germline V CDR1 and CDR2: KGHSH, LQKENI. The CDR3 loop spans 15 amino acids. The CDR3 spells CASSPGLAGGDTQYF. Written as DNA, the CDR3 is TGTGCCAGCTCACCTGGACTAGCGGGGGGAGATACGCAGTATTTT.

The chain uses TRBV23-1 and TRBJ2-3; no reliable D call. TRBV23-1 is an ORF, with its function uncertain. Trimming pared 2 bases from V and 6 bases from J, leaving 6 bases between. CDR3 length: 12 residues. The CDR3 region has the DNA TGCGCCAGCAGTCAAGCCACGGATACGCAGTATTTT. Amino acids: CASSQATDTQYF.

The chain couples TRBV10-2 to TRBJ1-1; the match to TRBD1 covers 8 bases. The CDR3 extends over 13 amino acids. Germline lookup yields CDR1 WSHSY and CDR2 SAAADI. The junction had 3 bases not matched to a gene; V was cut back by 3 bases and J by 6 bases. The CDR3 loop reads CASSEQGGAEAFF. For the CDR3, the DNA is TGCGCCAGCAGTGAACAGGGGGGTGCTGAAGCTTTCTTT.

The chain employs TRBV2 and TRBJ2-3; 10 bases line up with TRBD1. The CDR3 totals 13 residues. Trimming took 7 bases from V and 4 from J; bases not matched to a gene: 2. CDR1 and CDR2 (germline): SNHLY, FYNNEI. The CDR3 sequence: CASKGTGADTQYF. The DNA for the CDR3 is TGTGCCAGCAAGGGGACAGGGGCAGATACGCAGTATTTT. Full variable domain (missing parts from reference TRBV2 and TRBJ2-3): EPEVTQTPSHQVTQMGQEVILRCVPISNHLYFYWYRQILGQKVEFLVSFYNNEISEKSEIFDDQFSVERPDGSNFTLKIRSTKLEDSAMYFCASKGTGADTQYFGPGTRLTVL.

The chain has TRBV28 and TRBJ2-3; 11 bases line up with TRBD2. Trimming removed 10 bases from V and 2 bases from J; junction bases left unmatched: 14. The CDR3 runs 17 residues. The germline V gene has CDR1 MDHEN and CDR2 SYDVKM. CDR3 loop: CATLAGGTIRYTDTQYF. CDR3 DNA sequence: TGTGCCACCCTAGCGGGGGGCACTATCCGCTACACAGATACGCAGTATTTT.

This sequence joins TRBV15 and TRBJ1-2; 8 bases align to TRBD1. The ends lost 0 bases at V and 0 bases at J; junction bases unmatched: 3. Germline lookup yields CDR1 LNHNV and CDR2 YYDKDF (reference sequence). CDR3 length: 16 residues. The CDR3 DNA reads as TGTGCCACCAGCAGAGATTTGGGACAGGCTAACTATGGCTACACCTTC. This translates into CATSRDLGQANYGYTF.

The gene calls are TRBV9 and TRBJ1-2, with a tentative D call TRBD1 (5 bases). Germline loops: CDR1 SGDLS, CDR2 YYNGEE. The CDR3 is made up of 15 amino acids. Trimming took off 0 bases at V and 0 bases at J, with 9 bases between the two ends. CDR3 sequence reads: CASSVAGGANYGYTF. As DNA, the CDR3 is TGTGCCAGCAGCGTAGCAGGAGGGGCTAACTATGGCTACACCTTC.